The following is a TCR beta chain sequence with its context. V lost 2 bases to trimming and J lost 4 bases, with 5 bases between them. The CDR3 is made up of 11 amino acids. Per the germline V gene, CDR1 is GTSNPN and CDR2 is SVGIG (reference sequence). The record originates from a study of blood T cell repertoires in COVID-19. As processed by the authors: Reference gene primer amplification gave nucleated cell count estimates. Assay: immunoSEQ multiplex PCR; the TCRdb copy retains only in-frame clones and omits some. Clone size and V and J calls were adopted from that table, with D and trimming inferred from the DNA. The sample holds 200,000 to 250,000 clones, 75% to 85% seen once.

The TCR was taken from a woman older than 75 with COVID-19, enrolled during active disease. This chain uses TRBV30 with TRBJ2-5, with no clear D. Sequences were obtained from peripheral blood. CDR3 sequence: CAWSFRETQYF. The CDR3 nucleotides read TGTGCCTGGAGTTTTAGAGAGACCCAGTACTTC.